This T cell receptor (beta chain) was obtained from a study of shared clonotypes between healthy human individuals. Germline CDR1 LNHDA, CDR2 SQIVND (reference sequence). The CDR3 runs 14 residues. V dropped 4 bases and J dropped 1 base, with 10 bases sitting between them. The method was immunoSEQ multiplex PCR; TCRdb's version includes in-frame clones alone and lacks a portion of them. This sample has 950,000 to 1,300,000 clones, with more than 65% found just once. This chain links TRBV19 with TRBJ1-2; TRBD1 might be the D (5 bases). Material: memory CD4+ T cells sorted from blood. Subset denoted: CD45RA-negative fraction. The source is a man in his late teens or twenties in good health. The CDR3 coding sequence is TGTGCCAGTAGTAAGGCAGGGATTAACTATGGCTACACCTTC. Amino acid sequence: CASSKAGINYGYTF.